Sequencing of this TCR beta chain was carried out in a study of blood T cells in healthy people across ages. The authors drew approximately 10 milliliters of peripheral blood from each donor. Only a few counts were recorded for this clonotype. Alongside a J-beta primer mix, a sample-barcoded 5' primer served in a second PCR lasting roughly 7 to 12 cycles. TCRdb reprocessed the 5' RACE reads with MiXCR, giving one entry per CDR3 protein. The table includes more than 500,000 distinct CDR3 sequences, 25% to 35% detected once. This CDR3 comprises 13 residues. V was clipped by 5 bases and J by 2 bases, with 13 bases between them. Germline V gene lookup returns CDR1 DFQATT and CDR2 SNEGSKA (reference sequence). These data were also reused for a study on T cells of mothers and their children. In that study: Related and unrelated pairs show TCR recombination output that thymic selection shapes similarly.

The sequence was collected from a boy younger than 10 in good health. The V gene is TRBV20-1, the J gene TRBJ2-7; D remains unclear. Sequencing was carried out using blood. The CDR3 region has the DNA TGCAGTGCTGTAACCGGGCCCACCTACGAGCAGTACTTC. Encoded protein: CSAVTGPTYEQYF.